There are a few counts of the clone carrying this T cell receptor beta chain. Seattle patient enrollment occurred during active infection, with longitudinal follow-up thereafter. This entry comes from a study of blood T cell repertoires in COVID-19. Sequencing used immunoSEQ multiplex PCR; TCRdb keeps in-frame clones, though not all of them. The top ten clones hold roughly 8.4% of a sample with about 150,000 clones, 70% to 90% of them seen once. CDR3 size: 14 residues. Per the germline V gene, CDR1 is MNHEY and CDR2 is SMNVEV (reference sequence). The V end was cut by 0 bases, the J end by 8 bases, with 10 bases between.

The source of this sequence is a woman older than 75 with COVID-19, enrolled during active disease. The rearrangement links TRBV27 to TRBJ1-4; possibly TRBD1 for D (5 bases). The sequenced sample was peripheral blood. The CDR3 DNA sequence: TGTGCCAGCAGTTTATCCAGGGAAGGAGAAAAACTGTTTTTT. Translated, it gives CASSLSREGEKLFF. Together with reference TRBV27 and TRBJ1-4, the CDR3 gives the full variable domain: EAQVTQNPRYLITVTGKKLTVTCSQNMNHEYMSWYRQDPGLGLRQIYYSMNVEVTDKGDVPEGYKVSRKEKRNFPLILESPSPNQTSLYFCASSLSREGEKLFFGSGTQLSVL.